This TCR beta chain is from a study of cytomegalovirus exposure and HLA in healthy donors (dated by TCRdb to the late 2010s). About the full investigation: According to an earlier analysis of a few hundred of the donors, about 179 million T cells yielded over 90 million unique TCR beta sequences and approximately 280 Gb of sequence data. Because of strong linkage in the cohort, roughly five DR-DQ haplotypes were treated as single units for association and clustering. All discovery cohort repertoires had been generated on a single sequencing platform. The study aimed to test whether signatures of past pathogen exposure could be identified by cataloging public T cell receptors. Of the roughly 400 genotyped donors, around 81% fell in the genetic ancestry cluster associated with self-reported Caucasian donors. A separate validation cohort of approximately 120 different subjects was used in addition to the approximately 640-subject first cohort. Across 398 genotyped donors of the cohort, an average of approximately 220,000 unique TCR beta nucleotide sequences per donor were sequenced, and around 19% of those sequences were non-productive. In a later analysis, previously published TCR beta repertoires from 550 to 700 donors were re-analyzed and high-resolution HLA genotyping was added so that TCR occurrence patterns could be studied. HLA typing covered class I and class II loci at four-digit resolution. To decide whether each TCR beta V gene segment behaved as functional or pseudogenic, an earlier analysis of nearly 600 of the donors relied on high-throughput TCR beta sequencing. A later genetic analysis used genome-wide SNP genotypes for about 60% of the roughly 670 donors, treating that subset as a discovery cohort. Roughly 300 gigabases of sequencing data and 91 million or so unique TCR sequences made up an early release that covered fewer than 650 HLA-typed donors. Rather than using new phenotypic data, the later analysis identified candidate immune exposures from TCR beta sequences and from how often those sequences occurred across donors. Typing coverage varied by locus: about 620-640 donors for A, B, C, DRB1 and DQB1; under 550 for DQA1; more than 600 for DPA1; more than 450 for DPB1. The study profiled the T cell repertoires of 550 to 700 subjects by immunosequencing and related them to cytomegalovirus serostatus. Donor age, sex, ethnicity and CMV serostatus were collected together with the repertoire data. To predict cytomegalovirus infection status, the study brought together high-throughput TCR immunosequencing, statistical association of individual TCRs with disease status, and machine learning.

The cohort was made up of 650 to 700 healthy bone marrow donors. At the time of sampling, every cohort member was nominally healthy, though immune exposures that went unrecorded were likely present. The donor was CMV seropositive and was included in the group of 250 to 300 seropositive cohort members. A peripheral blood sample was collected from each donor, and TCR beta sequencing was performed on peripheral blood mononuclear cells. Genomic DNA extraction from the blood cell samples was performed with the Qiagen DNeasy Blood Extraction Kit. According to the germline V gene, CDR1 reads SGHDN and CDR2 reads FVKESK. V is pruned by 1 base and J by 0 bases, leaving 8 bases of the junction without a gene match. Its CDR3 holds 19 amino acids, cysteine through phenylalanine. Only CDR3 DNA is held: 57 bases, read in frame from base 1. In regard to this clone: The clone's antigen remains unknown. No clone much larger than this one lies a single base away; base qualities are absent.

The library was prepared using the immunoSEQ multiplex PCR assay. For the multiplex PCR, a mixture combining 60 forward primers for TCR Vbeta segments and 13 reverse primers for TCR Jbeta segments was used. Amplification of the CDR3 region of rearranged TCR beta genes was performed with a multiplex PCR assay on genomic DNA. Amplified TCR beta libraries were sequenced as 87-base-pair reads on the Illumina HiSeq System. In the paper's pipeline: A later analysis tallied tens of millions of unique TCR beta chains across the 700 or so repertoires, and around 9.9 million of those chains were shared by two or more donors. A nearest-neighbor algorithm error-corrected the raw reads and collapsed the reads into unique sequences, merging closely related sequences to remove PCR and sequencing errors. Alignment of CDR3 sequences to IMGT reference sequences was used to assign V, D and J gene segments. For a sequence to be retained, at least a six-nucleotide match to both a V gene segment and a J gene segment was required. A rearrangement counted as productive if the CDR3 had no stop codons and remained in frame with V and J, and every other rearrangement counted as non-productive. CDR3 was defined according to IMGT convention as the region running from the second conserved V-encoded cysteine to the conserved J-encoded phenylalanine. The earlier analysis of 500 to 600 of the donors excluded sequences that lacked an unambiguous match to a single V gene segment. In an earlier analysis of 587 of the donors, a V segment was called functional when productive rearrangements were above 56.7%, and segregating when the standard deviation between donors exceeded 5%. To diagnose cytomegalovirus status from the catalog of TCR beta chain sequences, a statistical classification framework was built. V and J gene assignment, in a later analysis, came from comparing TCR nucleotide sequences with IMGT/GENE-DB human TR gene sequences. A later analysis assigned CDR3 sequences and most-parsimonious VDJ recombination scenarios with the TCRdist pipeline. A later analysis defined each TCR beta chain by its CDR3 amino acid sequence plus V-gene family, and excluded reads lacking a unique V-gene family. To address suspected cross-contamination and a sequencing artifact, a later analysis removed several hundred highly shared, low-generation-probability nucleotide sequences. For each public chain, a later analysis derived a clonal expansion index from normalized ranks of inferred template counts within each repertoire. In a later analysis, generation probabilities were computed using a VDJ recombination model fitted to out-of-frame rearrangements, and the results were checked against IGoR. In a later analysis, TCR-TCR, TCR-HLA and TCR-CMV co-occurrence was scored with hypergeometric tests, and a repertoire-size bias correction was applied to TCR pairs. A later analysis estimated false discovery rates by permuting HLA or CMV assignments 20 times. A later analysis grouped co-occurring TCRs with DBSCAN, adding TCRdist sequence similarity when clustering within HLA-allele-positive subsets. Repertoires with fewer than 30,000 or more than 120,000 public chains were left out of co-occurrence clustering, as were about 5 repertoires with anomalous nucleotide sharing. What TCRdb holds here is the immuneACCESS table cut down to in-frame rearrangements. Part of the clones is not present; checked against another copy, under half of the missing clones reflect an unresolved V gene, and the others are unexplained. That table furnishes V, J and clone size, whereas the DNA furnished D and trimming. The sample table records about 160,000 clones; roughly 80% of these occur just once. Roughly 10% of the sample rests with the top ten.

What the work shows at the level of the full study, not this receptor alone: The classifier was reported to diagnose cytomegalovirus status with high specificity and sensitivity in both the original and validation cohorts. Linkage disequilibrium might explain the correlated functional status among segregating V segments, but an unknown experimental factor could not be excluded. Roughly uniform sequencing depth across donors was assumed in presence/absence analyses, although this assumption may not hold. According to a later analysis, parvovirus B19, influenza, CMV and Epstein-Barr virus appeared linked to several top co-occurrence clusters. Most TCR sequences were seen in very few donors, while some public TCRs were found in many individuals. A group of highly shared sequence variants was considered likely to be a technical artifact of the sequencing pipeline. In a later genetic analysis, fewer N-insertions in productive TCRs were reported among donors in an Asian-associated ancestry cluster than the roughly 700-donor mean. An earlier analysis of some 560 of the donors showed that most TCR beta V segments appeared in productive rearrangements either about 87% or about 30% of the time, which broadly matched IMGT annotations. According to a later analysis, most CMV-associated TCR beta chains appeared to be HLA-restricted, and the HLA associations seemed to be driven largely by CMV exposure. Strong co-occurrence of HLA alleles, especially DR and DQ, made assigning TCR associations to individual alleles difficult. Because the 87-base-pair reads could not distinguish some IMGT-functional V segments, including TRBV6-2 and TRBV6-3, those segments were excluded. A total of about 150 TCR beta chains were listed by the study as associated with cytomegalovirus. A later analysis found that TCR association rates varied across HLA loci, with DRB1 alleles showing the most associated TCRs and HLA-C alleles the fewest. Specific HLA alleles were associated with 15,000 to 20,000 TCR beta sequences at a false discovery rate of 0.05 in a later analysis. In a later genetic analysis, a missense DCLRE1C variant was associated with V-gene and J-gene trimming of TCR beta chains, and the association was replicated in an independent cohort. Immune exposure information for the cohort was limited to CMV serostatus. According to the authors, the approach could potentially be generalized to other disease states and immunological phenotypes. The earlier analysis of 587 of the donors excluded 15 to 20 rarely observed V segments, including chromosome 9 orphons, because counts were too low. In this cohort, only TCR beta chains were sequenced, and detectable features were limited by the absence of alpha or paired-chain data. In a later analysis, HLA-associated TCR beta chains showed more clonal expansion and lower generation probabilities than non-associated chains that were equally common. HLA typing was unavailable for some donors at each locus, so association tests used only the typed subset. A few of the identified cytomegalovirus-associated TCR beta chains were confirmed in vitro to be specific for cytomegalovirus antigens. A further reported finding was that TCR beta sequences accurately predicted the HLA-A and HLA-B alleles for most subjects in the first cohort.

Specimen: PBMCs. The rearrangement combines TRBV14 with TRBJ2-1, and 11 junctional nucleotides match TRBD2. This receptor was obtained from a man between 18 and 35 years old in good health and CMV-seropositive. The base sequence is TGTGCCAGCAGCCAAGTCCTAGCGGGAGGATCCATCTCCTACAATGAGCAGTTCTTC. Translation gives CASSQVLAGGSISYNEQFF.